The clone carrying this TCR beta chain has at least ten counts. Its antigen is undetermined. Time point noted: newly diagnosed GD, antithyroid drugs for less than 3 months. From RNA extracted from PBMCs, the TCR library was made. Assembly of TCR beta libraries relied on iRepertoire HTBI primers together with Arm-PCR of CDR3 regions. TCRdb re-derived calls from the multiplex PCR reads in MiXCR, one entry per CDR3 protein. The sample holds approximately 490,000 distinct CDR3 sequences, around 15% seen once. This sample was included in a study of regulatory T cells in long-lasting Graves disease. Study information: New Graves' disease cases had less than 3 months of antithyroid drugs. Findings of the study overall: When disease was persistent, TRBV28, TRBJ1-2 and TRBJ2-5 were the favored segments.

The CDR3 contains 14 residues. The V end lost 1 base, the J end lost 6 bases, and 12 bases lay between the germline ends. The germline CDR1 and CDR2 sequences are LGHDT and YNNKEL (reference sequence). In addition, the sample was reused for a study of T cells in Graves' hyperthyroidism and ophthalmopathy. That source notes: Blood also contained most expanded thyroid clonotypes above 0.001.

The receptor was derived from a man in his forties or fifties with Graves disease. V gene TRBV3-1 combines with J gene TRBJ1-2; tentatively, D is TRBD1 (5 bases). This specimen consisted of peripheral blood mononuclear cells (PBMCs), obtained at new diagnosis, from a patient treated with antithyroid drugs. CDR3 region: CASSQGGTVNGYTF. For the CDR3, the DNA is TGTGCCAGCAGCCAAGGGGGGACGGTGAATGGCTACACCTTC.